Detailed here is one T cell receptor (beta chain). These data are taken from a study of blood T cell repertoires in COVID-19. Across the study: The United States, Italy and Spain were the sources of the acute and convalescent COVID-19 samples. PBMCs, B-cell-depleted T cells, or T cells were the source of the cDNA or gDNA that made up the material.

Some clones are missing from TCRdb's copy, which holds only in-frame ones; the method was immunoSEQ multiplex PCR. This table holds 410,000 or so clones, approximately 90% found once. The CDR3 length is 20 residues. CDR1 LNHNV and CDR2 YYDKDF come from the germline V gene (reference sequence). With 0 bases removed from V and 0 bases from J, the gap between germline ends came to 23 bases. V usage is TRBV15 and J usage is TRBJ1-1; D is perhaps TRBD1 (5 bases). The sample was peripheral blood. This clonotype originated in a middle-aged woman with COVID-19, enrolled during active disease. CDR3 region: CATSRERLAGNTLMNTEAFF. The CDR3 DNA is TGTGCCACCAGCAGAGAACGATTGGCAGGGAATACATTAATGAACACTGAAGCTTTCTTT.